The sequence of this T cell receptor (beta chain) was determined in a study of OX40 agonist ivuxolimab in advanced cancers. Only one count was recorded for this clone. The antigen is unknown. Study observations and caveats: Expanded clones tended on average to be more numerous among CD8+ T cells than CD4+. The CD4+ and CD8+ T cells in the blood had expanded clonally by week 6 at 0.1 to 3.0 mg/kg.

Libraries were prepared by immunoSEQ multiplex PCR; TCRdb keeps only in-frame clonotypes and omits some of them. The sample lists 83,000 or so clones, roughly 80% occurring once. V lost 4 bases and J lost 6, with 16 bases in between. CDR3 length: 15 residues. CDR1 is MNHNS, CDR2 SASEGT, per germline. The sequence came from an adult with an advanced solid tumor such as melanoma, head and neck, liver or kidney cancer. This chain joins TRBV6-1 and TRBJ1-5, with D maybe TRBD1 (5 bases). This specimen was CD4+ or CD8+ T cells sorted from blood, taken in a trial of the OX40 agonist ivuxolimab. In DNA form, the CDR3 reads TGTGCCAGCAGTGCGAGGCGGGACGTCTTTCAGCCCCAGCATTTT. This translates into CASSARRDVFQPQHF.